The clone carrying this T cell receptor (beta chain) was recorded once. The target antigen is unknown. The sample originates from a study of a mutant IDH1 vaccine in newly diagnosed glioma. The wider study: V12 occurred at week 35 and V13 at week 47.

The sample's time point: week 47, end of study. All doses held 300 ug of mutant IDH1 20-mer peptide, with topical imiquimod. Newly diagnosed WHO grade 3 or 4 IDH1-mutant, ATRX-lost astrocytomas were identified in the donors. The germline V gene encodes CDR1 KGHSH and CDR2 LQKENI. CDR3 length: 13 amino acids. Trimming shortened V by 3 bases and J by 3 bases, and 8 bases separated the two germline ends. Clones were sequenced by immunoSEQ multiplex PCR, and TCRdb holds only the in-frame ones, with some missing. The table has fewer than 25,000 clones, 84% seen once. Study outcomes and limitations: Immune responses induced by the vaccine were seen in roughly 93% of patients, spanning multiple MHC alleles.

The clonotype originates from a man aged 35-49 years with glioma. The sample in question was PBMCs, obtained from a glioma patient whose treatment included an IDH1 peptide vaccine. The chain joins TRBV18 to TRBJ1-1; D is unclear. CDR3 in amino acids: CASSPFADTEAFF. The DNA for the CDR3 is TGTGCCAGCTCACCTTTCGCGGACACTGAAGCTTTCTTT.